This passage covers 28 T cell receptor beta chains from one sample sequenced in a study of shared clonotypes between healthy human individuals. Some clones are missing from TCRdb's copy, which holds only in-frame ones; the method was immunoSEQ multiplex PCR. Of over 400,000 clones listed, 81% are singletons. Sequenced sample: PBMCs. The receptors were sampled from a woman aged 40 to 50 in good health. Some clones in this sample may be carry-over from other donors' samples.

The CDR3 reads CASSPGTGRSYEQYF. The CDR3 DNA reads TGCGCCAGCAGCCCCGGGACAGGTAGAAGCTACGAGCAGTACTTC. The chain combines TRBV5-1 with TRBJ2-7; 8 bases line up with TRBD1. The CDR3 totals 15 residues. V lost 4 bases and J lost 3; bases outside the gene matches: 9. Germline-derived CDR1 and CDR2 are SGHRS and YFSETQ.

A remark on this clone: This likely traces to a read error, being one base from a far larger clone. This chain connects TRBV6-4 to TRBJ1-1; a weak D match, TRBD1 (5 bases). The CDR3 has 12 residues. The germline gives CDR1 MRHNA, CDR2 SNTAGT. The CDR3 loop is CASRNRGTEALF. CDR3 in DNA: TGTGCCAGCAGGAACCGGGGGACTGAAGCTCTCTTT.

As regards this clone: One base separates it from a far larger clone, so it is likely a read error. At the DNA level, this CDR3 is encoded by other sequences in the same sample as well. This chain connects TRBV11-2 to TRBJ2-7; 10 bases fit TRBD1. J lost 6 bases, V lost 6 bases, and 11 bases had no gene match. Per the germline V gene, CDR1 is SGHAT and CDR2 is FQNNGV. CDR3 length: 15 residues. CDR3 coding DNA: TGTGCCAGCAGTTGGAGACCGGGACAGGGGTCCGAGCAGTACTTC. This gives the protein CASSWRPGQGSEQYF. Complete variable domain (other parts from reference TRBV11-2 and TRBJ2-7): EAGVAQSPRYKIIEKRQSVAFWCNPISGHATLYWYQQILGQGPKLLIQFQNNGVVDDSQLPKDRFSAERLKGVDSTLKIQPAKLEDSAVYLCASSWRPGQGSEQYFGPGTRLTVT.

In regard to this clone: This likely reflects a read error, since a far larger clone is one base away. The rearrangement uses TRBV5-1 and TRBJ1-5, with D possibly being TRBD1 (6 bases). The CDR3 length is 13 residues. CDR1 is SGHRS and CDR2 is YFSETQ in the germline V gene. The CDR3 loop is CASSLQGGQPPHF. CDR3 sequence (DNA): TGCGCCAGCAGCCTGCAGGGAGGACAGCCCCCGCATTTT.

This chain's CDR3 is CASSLAGGLGETQYF. As DNA, the CDR3 is TGTGCCAGCAGCTTGGCAGGGGGCTTGGGGGAGACCCAGTACTTC. V usage is TRBV5-4 and J usage is TRBJ2-5; 8 bases line up with TRBD1. The CDR3 runs 15 residues. The V and J ends lost 0 bases and 5 bases, in that order; junction bases with no gene match: 6. Per the germline V gene, CDR1 is SGHNT and CDR2 is YYREEE (reference sequence).

Comment on this clone: This could be a read error, since a much larger clone is one nucleotide away. The sample carries other DNA sequences with the same CDR3. The chain joins TRBV7-3 to TRBJ2-1; 7 positions match TRBD2. Germline lookup yields CDR1 SGHTA and CDR2 FQGTGA. V shed 1 base, J shed 7 bases, and the junction held 16 bases outside the gene matches. The CDR3 length is 18 residues. The CDR3 loop reads CASSLRLAGEAGENEQFF. The CDR3 nucleotides read TGTGCCAGCAGCTTAAGACTAGCTGGAGAGGCGGGAGAGAATGAGCAGTTCTTC.

V is TRBV29-1 and J is TRBJ2-7; 8 nucleotides align to TRBD1. Germline V gene data show CDR1 as SQVTM and CDR2 as ANQGSEA. V gave up 6 bases and J gave up 4 bases; unmatched junction bases: 11. This CDR3 has 14 residues. This chain's CDR3 is CSVRLQGGRYEQYF. The DNA of the CDR3 is TGCAGCGTGAGATTACAGGGGGGCCGATACGAGCAGTACTTC.

The V and J genes are TRBV5-1 and TRBJ2-6; 7 nucleotides match TRBD1. V lost 4 bases and J lost 0; bases outside the gene matches: 7. There are 17 residues in the CDR3. CDR1 is SGHRS, CDR2 YFSETQ, per germline. The CDR3 nucleotides are TGCGCCAGCAGCCAACAGGGGTTGGGCTCTGGGGCCAACGTCCTGACTTTC. The encoded protein is CASSQQGLGSGANVLTF. Looking up the rest from reference TRBV5-1 and TRBJ2-6 gives the full variable domain: KAGVTQTPRYLIKTRGQQVTLSCSPISGHRSVSWYQQTPGQGLQFLFEYFSETQRNKGNFPGRFSGRQFSNSRSEMNVSTLELGDSALYLCASSQQGLGSGANVLTFGAGSRLTVL.

V and J are TRBV4-1 and TRBJ1-2; D may be TRBD1 (6 bases). V lost 3 bases, J lost 5 bases, and 16 bases lay in between. Germline values: CDR1 MGHRA, CDR2 YSYEKL. CDR3 length equals 15 residues. The CDR3 nucleotides read TGCGCCAGCAGCCAGACTTGGACAGCGCTTTATGGCTACACCTTC. Translated: CASSQTWTALYGYTF.

The chain is built from TRBV28 and TRBJ1-2; D is unresolved. The V end lost 6 bases, the J end lost 2 bases, and 7 bases lay between the germline ends. The CDR3 totals 12 residues. Germline V lookup: CDR1 MDHEN, CDR2 SYDVKM. DNA for the CDR3: TGTGCCAGCAGGGGAGACAACTATGGCTACACCTTC. This gives the protein CASRGDNYGYTF.

This chain links TRBV30 with TRBJ2-1; D might be TRBD2 (5 bases). The CDR3 sequence is 14 residues long. Trimming left V 2 bases short and J 8 bases short, with 16 bases between. CDR1 and CDR2 from the germline V gene are GTSNPN and SVGIG (reference sequence). The CDR3 here is CAWSSQAGIHEQFF. The CDR3 coding sequence is TGTGCCTGGAGTTCCCAGGCCGGGATTCATGAGCAGTTCTTC.

This chain joins TRBV27 and TRBJ2-7; D unclear. The germline V and J ends were trimmed by 5 bases and 2 bases, with 7 bases remaining between them. Germline CDR1 is MNHEY and CDR2 is SMNVEV (reference sequence). The CDR3 covers 12 residues. Written as DNA, the CDR3 is TGTGCCAGCAGTAGCGTGACCTACGAGCAGTACTTC. As protein: CASSSVTYEQYF.

Concerning this clone: With a far larger clone one base away, a read error is the likely cause. The conserved final phenylalanine or tryptophan is absent from the CDR3, which likely points to a read error. V and J are TRBV30 and TRBJ1-1, with 7 bases lining up with TRBD1. This CDR3 has 13 amino acids. The germline gives CDR1 GTSNPN, CDR2 SVGIG (reference sequence). V was clipped by 3 bases and J by 3 bases; unmatched bases: 4. For the CDR3, the DNA is TGTGCCTGGAGCGACAGGGCCTACACTGAAGCTTTCTAT. It yields the protein CAWSDRAYTEAFY.

Note on this clone: A far larger clone differs by one base, so this is likely a read error. The chain recombines TRBV18 with TRBJ1-1; tentative D call: TRBD1 (5 bases). The V gene's germline CDR1 is KGHSH and CDR2 LQKENI. Trimming left V 1 base short and J 4 bases short, with 13 bases between. The CDR3 totals 15 residues. The CDR3 DNA reads TGTGCCAGCTCACCACGCGGGGACGGCTGCACTGAAGCTTTCTTT. Its protein product is CASSPRGDGCTEAFF.

Regarding this clone: Given a far larger clone just one base away, this is likely a sequencing read error. This specimen includes other DNA sequences encoding the same CDR3. V is TRBV30 and J is TRBJ2-3; D is unresolved. The germline gives CDR1 GTSNPN, CDR2 SVGIG (reference sequence). CDR3 length: 12 residues. CDR3 DNA sequence: TGTGCCTGGAGTGTTGCCTCAGATATGCAGTATTTT. It specifies CAWSVASDMQYF.

The rearrangement links TRBV7-8 to TRBJ1-5; the D gene is possibly TRBD1 (5 bases). In germline, CDR1 is SGHVS, CDR2 FQNEAQ. The CDR3 runs 15 residues. Trimming stripped 5 bases from V and 5 bases from J, with 16 bases between. The chain's CDR3 is CASSPGAGFDQPQHF. In nucleotides, the CDR3 is TGTGCCAGCAGCCCTGGGGCAGGGTTCGATCAGCCCCAGCATTTT.

Comments on this clone: A read error is likely here: a far larger clone is one base away. The chain couples TRBV10-3 to TRBJ1-4; D may be TRBD1 (5 bases). Per germline, CDR1 ENHRY and CDR2 SYGVKD. The CDR3 spans 14 residues. V was clipped by 8 bases and J by 7 bases, with 17 bases between them. In nucleotides, the CDR3 is TGTGCCATCTGTACTCTACCTAGGGGTGAAAAACTGTTTTTT. Protein product: CAICTLPRGEKLFF.

Turning to this clone: A far larger clone is a single base away, which makes a read error likely. The same CDR3 is also encoded by other DNA sequences in this sample. The chain couples TRBV10-3 to TRBJ1-2; D is undetermined. Germline V gene sequence: CDR1 ENHRY, CDR2 SYGVKD. The length of the CDR3 is 13 residues. CDR3 sequence reads: CAISDRFHYGYTF. As DNA, the CDR3 is TGTGCCATCAGTGACCGCTTTCACTATGGCTACACATTC.

V is TRBV11-2 and J is TRBJ1-4; 9 bases map to TRBD1. V trimming: 3 bases; J trimming: 5 bases; junction bases outside the gene matches: 10. Germline lookup yields CDR1 SGHAT and CDR2 FQNNGV. The CDR3 totals 17 residues. The CDR3 reads CASSFPRGQGRNEKLFF. The CDR3 region has the DNA TGTGCCAGCAGCTTCCCCCGCGGACAGGGGAGGAATGAAAAACTGTTTTTT.

This chain uses TRBV15 with TRBJ2-3, with TRBD2 identical over 12 bases. Trimming took 5 bases from V and 6 from J; bases not matched to a gene: 3. This CDR3 contains 14 residues. Germline V gene lookup returns CDR1 LNHNV and CDR2 YYDKDF (reference sequence). The CDR3 is CATSPLAGGDTQYF. CDR3 nucleotides: TGTGCCACCAGCCCTCTAGCGGGAGGGGATACGCAGTATTTT.

This clone has more than one count but fewer than ten. The V call is TRBV6-6, the J call TRBJ2-2; D is uncertain. The CDR3 loop spans 13 amino acids. Trimming took off 5 bases at V and 6 bases at J, with 10 bases between the two ends. Germline CDR1 and CDR2: MNHNY and SVGAGI (reference sequence). CDR3 protein: CASSRTVSGELFF. As DNA, the CDR3 is TGTGCCAGCAGTCGCACTGTCTCCGGGGAGCTGTTTTTT.

This rearrangement joins TRBV28 to TRBJ2-2; 10 bases agree with TRBD2. The V gene end was trimmed by 5 bases and the J gene end by 5 bases; junction bases not matched to a gene: 8. Germline V gene lookup returns CDR1 MDHEN and CDR2 SYDVKM. The CDR3 length is 16 residues. CDR3 region: CASSPSGRKRTGELFF. CDR3 DNA: TGTGCCAGCAGTCCTAGCGGGAGAAAGAGAACCGGGGAGCTGTTTTTT.

As for this clone: A much larger clonotype is one base distant, so this may be a read error. The same CDR3 also results from other DNA sequences found in this sample. The chain joins TRBV7-2 to TRBJ2-3; D is unclear. The CDR3 spans 14 residues. The V gene's germline CDR1 is SGHTA and CDR2 FQGNSA. The CDR3 sequence is CASSLAWLADTQYF. The CDR3 bases are TGTGCTAGCAGCTTAGCATGGCTAGCAGATACGCAGTATTTT.

On this clone: A single base is all that separates this from a far larger clone, so a read error is likely. The chain carries TRBV4-3 and TRBJ1-2; TRBD1 might be the D (6 bases). Germline assignment: CDR1 LGHNA and CDR2 YSLEER. V was shortened by 4 bases and J by 1 base, with 10 bases between the two germline ends. This CDR3 is 14 amino acids long. CDR3 in DNA: TGCGCCAGCAGCCGAGACAGGAGTAACTATGGCTACACCTTC. Residues: CASSRDRSNYGYTF.

This CDR3 reads CASSQLRDAHYGYTF. CDR3 coding DNA: TGCGCCAGCAGTCAACTCAGGGATGCGCACTATGGCTACACCTTC. The genes are TRBV23-1 and TRBJ1-2; D possibly corresponds to TRBD1 (5 bases). TRBV23-1 is reported as an ORF; its role is uncertain. V was pared by 2 bases and J by 3 bases, with 13 bases between. This CDR3 comprises 15 residues.

In this sample, this clone turned up a few times. V and J are TRBV6-6 and TRBJ1-1; D is ambiguous. Germline CDR1 and CDR2: MNHNY and SVGAGI (reference sequence). The V gene lost 6 bases and the J gene lost 0 bases, with 11 bases spanning the gap. The CDR3 extends over 14 amino acids. In nucleotides, the CDR3 is TGTGCCAGCAGAAAACAGCTCTTGAACACTGAAGCTTTCTTT. Translating it yields CASRKQLLNTEAFF.

This chain uses TRBV5-1 with TRBJ2-7; D might be TRBD1 or TRBD2, each matching 7 bases. CDR3 length: 15 amino acids. With 4 bases removed from V and 3 bases from J, the gap between germline ends came to 17 bases. Germline V lookup: CDR1 SGHRS, CDR2 YFSETQ. CDR3 sequence reads: CASSGTRGGLYEQYF. The CDR3 DNA is TGCGCCAGCAGCGGAACCAGGGGGGGTCTCTACGAGCAGTACTTC.

The gene calls are TRBV5-1 and TRBJ1-2; TRBD1 matches 7 bases. Germline CDR1 SGHRS, CDR2 YFSETQ. The CDR3 is made up of 17 amino acids. V was clipped by 0 bases and J by 4 bases; unmatched bases: 12. CDR3 nucleotides: TGCGCCAGCAGCTTGGGAATCGACAGGGCACCCTTCTATGGCTACACCTTC. This translates into CASSLGIDRAPFYGYTF. Full variable domain (outside the CDR3, taken from reference TRBV5-1 and TRBJ1-2): KAGVTQTPRYLIKTRGQQVTLSCSPISGHRSVSWYQQTPGQGLQFLFEYFSETQRNKGNFPGRFSGRQFSNSRSEMNVSTLELGDSALYLCASSLGIDRAPFYGYTFGSGTRLTVV.